This T cell receptor (beta chain) is drawn from a study of T cell responses to AZD1222 COVID-19 vaccine. Background on the study: Both about-4-week and about-12-week second-dose recipients were combined.

In regard to this clone: The antigen is undetermined.

The CDR3 contains 16 residues. Trimming removed 4 bases at V and 0 bases at J, with 14 bases between. The germline CDR1 and CDR2 sequences are SGHDT and YYEEEE. Points from the study as a whole: Spike-specific TCR breadth rose after two AZD1222 doses, and depth rose as well. It was only after the peak T cell response that any repertoires were sampled. Dominant CD4 TCR responses targeted spike regions 160-218 and 743-854.

The table came from immunoSEQ multiplex PCR; TCRdb's copy has only in-frame clones and leaves some out. The sample shows around 140,000 clones, more than 90% of them seen only once. The sequences come from peripheral blood, collected on day 0 of AZD1222 vaccination. This clonotype was sampled from an adult in good health. The chain couples TRBV5-6 to TRBJ1-3; no definite D call. The chain's CDR3 is CASSPLDGYSGNTIYF. CDR3 DNA sequence: TGTGCCAGCAGCCCACTAGACGGGTACTCTGGAAACACCATATATTTT. Drawing the rest from reference TRBV5-6 and TRBJ1-3, the complete variable domain is DAGVTQSPTHLIKTRGQQVTLRCSPKSGHDTVSWYQQALGQGPQFIFQYYEEEERQRGNFPDRFSGHQFPNYSSELNVNALLLGDSALYLCASSPLDGYSGNTIYFGEGSWLTVV.